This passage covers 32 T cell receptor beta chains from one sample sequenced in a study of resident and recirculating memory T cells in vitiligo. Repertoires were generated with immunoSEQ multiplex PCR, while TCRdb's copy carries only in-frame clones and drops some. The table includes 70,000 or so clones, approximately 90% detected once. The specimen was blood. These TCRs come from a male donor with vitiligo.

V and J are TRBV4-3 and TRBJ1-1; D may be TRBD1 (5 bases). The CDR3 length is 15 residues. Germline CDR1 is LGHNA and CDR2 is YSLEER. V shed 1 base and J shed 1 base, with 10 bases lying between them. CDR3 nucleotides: TGCGCCAGCAGCCAAGTTGTCAGGGCGAACACTGAAGCTTTCTTT. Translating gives CASSQVVRANTEAFF.

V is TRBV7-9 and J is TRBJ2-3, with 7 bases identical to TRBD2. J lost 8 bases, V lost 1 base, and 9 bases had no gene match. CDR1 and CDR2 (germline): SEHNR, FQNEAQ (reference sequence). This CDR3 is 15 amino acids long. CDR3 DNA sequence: TGTGCCAGCAGCTTAGAGCGGGAACTCCACAGTACGCAGTATTTT. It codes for CASSLERELHSTQYF.

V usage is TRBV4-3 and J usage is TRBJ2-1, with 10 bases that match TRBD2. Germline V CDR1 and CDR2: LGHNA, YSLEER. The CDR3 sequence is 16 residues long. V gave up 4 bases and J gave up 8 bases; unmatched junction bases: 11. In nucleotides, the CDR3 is TGCGCCAGCAGCCCTACTAGCGGGGTATGTAGGGATGAGCAGTTCTTC. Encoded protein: CASSPTSGVCRDEQFF.

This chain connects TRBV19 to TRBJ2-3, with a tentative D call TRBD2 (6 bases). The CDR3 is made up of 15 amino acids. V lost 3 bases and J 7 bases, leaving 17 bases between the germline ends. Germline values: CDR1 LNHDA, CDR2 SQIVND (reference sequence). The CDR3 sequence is CASSIPLGGANTQYF. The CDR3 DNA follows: TGTGCCAGTAGTATCCCCCTCGGAGGGGCTAATACGCAGTATTTT.

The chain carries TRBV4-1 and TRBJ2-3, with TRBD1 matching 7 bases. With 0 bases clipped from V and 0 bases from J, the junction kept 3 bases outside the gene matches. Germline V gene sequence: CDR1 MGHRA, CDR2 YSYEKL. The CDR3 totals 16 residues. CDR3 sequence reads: CASSQETGKSTDTQYF. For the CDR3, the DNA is TGCGCCAGCAGCCAAGAGACAGGGAAGAGCACAGATACGCAGTATTTT.

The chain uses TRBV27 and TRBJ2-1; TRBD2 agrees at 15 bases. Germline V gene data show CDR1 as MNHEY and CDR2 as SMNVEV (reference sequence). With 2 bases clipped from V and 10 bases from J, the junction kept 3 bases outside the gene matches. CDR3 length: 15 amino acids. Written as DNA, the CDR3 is TGTGCCAGCAGTTTACCGGGACTAGCGGGGGGCGAGCAGTTCTTC. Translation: CASSLPGLAGGEQFF.

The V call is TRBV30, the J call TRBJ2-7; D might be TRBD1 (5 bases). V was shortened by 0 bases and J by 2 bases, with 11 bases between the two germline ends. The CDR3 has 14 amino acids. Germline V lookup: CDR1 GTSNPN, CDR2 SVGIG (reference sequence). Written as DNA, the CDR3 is TGTGCCTGGAGTGTACGGCCCAGGGCCTACGAGCAGTACTTC. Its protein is CAWSVRPRAYEQYF.

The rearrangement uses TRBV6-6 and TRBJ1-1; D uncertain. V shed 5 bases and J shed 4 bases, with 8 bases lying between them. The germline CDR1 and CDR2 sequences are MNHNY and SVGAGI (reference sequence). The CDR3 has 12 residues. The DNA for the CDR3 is TGTGCCAGCAGTGGAGGCGGCACTGAAGCTTTCTTT. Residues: CASSGGGTEAFF.

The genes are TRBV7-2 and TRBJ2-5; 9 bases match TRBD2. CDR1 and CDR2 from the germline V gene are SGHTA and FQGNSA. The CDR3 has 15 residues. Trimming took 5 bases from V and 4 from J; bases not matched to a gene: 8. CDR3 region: CASSPRGGSGETQYF. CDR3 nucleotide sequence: TGTGCCAGCAGCCCGCGGGGGGGCAGTGGAGAGACCCAGTACTTC.

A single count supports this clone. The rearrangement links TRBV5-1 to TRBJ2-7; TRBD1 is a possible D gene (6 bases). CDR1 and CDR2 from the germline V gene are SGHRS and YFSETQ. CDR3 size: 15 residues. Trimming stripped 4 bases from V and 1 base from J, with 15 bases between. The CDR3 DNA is TGCGCCAGCAGCGCACAGGGATTTGGGTCCTACGAGCAGTACTTC. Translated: CASSAQGFGSYEQYF.

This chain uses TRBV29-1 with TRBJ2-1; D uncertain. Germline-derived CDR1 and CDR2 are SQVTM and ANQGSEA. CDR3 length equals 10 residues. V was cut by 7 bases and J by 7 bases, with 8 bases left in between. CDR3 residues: CSAGYNEQFF. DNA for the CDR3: TGCAGCGCCGGGTATAATGAGCAGTTCTTC.

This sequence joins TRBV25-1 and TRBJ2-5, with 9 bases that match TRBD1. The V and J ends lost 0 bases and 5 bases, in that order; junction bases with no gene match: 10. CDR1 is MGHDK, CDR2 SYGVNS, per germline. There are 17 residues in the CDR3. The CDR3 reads CASSEYKGTGMGETQYF. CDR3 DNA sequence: TGTGCCAGCAGTGAATATAAAGGGACAGGGATGGGGGAGACCCAGTACTTC.

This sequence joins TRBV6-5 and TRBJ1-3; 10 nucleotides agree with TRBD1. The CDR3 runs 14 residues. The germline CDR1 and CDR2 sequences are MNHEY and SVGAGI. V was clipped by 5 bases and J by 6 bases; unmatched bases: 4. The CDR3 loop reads CASSMGQGLNTIYF. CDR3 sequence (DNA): TGTGCCAGCAGTATGGGACAGGGGTTAAACACCATATATTTT.

This CDR3 is CASNNGQGAGQPQHF. DNA for the CDR3: TGTGCCAGCAATAACGGACAGGGGGCAGGGCAGCCCCAGCATTTT. This chain uses TRBV28 with TRBJ1-5; 11 bases map to TRBD1. The CDR3 loop spans 15 amino acids. Germline values: CDR1 MDHEN, CDR2 SYDVKM. Unmatched junction bases numbered 9, after V lost 7 bases and J lost 7 bases.

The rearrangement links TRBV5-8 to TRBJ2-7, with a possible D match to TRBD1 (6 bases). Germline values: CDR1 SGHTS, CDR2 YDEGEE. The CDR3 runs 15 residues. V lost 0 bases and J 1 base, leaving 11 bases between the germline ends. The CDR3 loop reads CASSLGRTASYEQYF. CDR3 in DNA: TGTGCCAGCAGCTTGGGCCGGACAGCGTCCTACGAGCAGTACTTC.

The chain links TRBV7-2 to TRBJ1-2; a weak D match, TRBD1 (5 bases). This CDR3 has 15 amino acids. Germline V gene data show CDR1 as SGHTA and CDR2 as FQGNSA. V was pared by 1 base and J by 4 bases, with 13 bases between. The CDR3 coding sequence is TGTGCCAGCAGCTTAGAACGACAGCGTCCCTATGGCTACACCTTC. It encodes CASSLERQRPYGYTF.

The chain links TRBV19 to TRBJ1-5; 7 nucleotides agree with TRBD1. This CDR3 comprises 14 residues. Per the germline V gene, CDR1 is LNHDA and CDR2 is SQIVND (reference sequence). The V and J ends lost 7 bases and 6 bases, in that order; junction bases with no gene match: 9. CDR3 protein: CASTPRTGGQPQHF. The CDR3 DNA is TGTGCCAGTACCCCGAGGACAGGCGGTCAGCCCCAGCATTTT.

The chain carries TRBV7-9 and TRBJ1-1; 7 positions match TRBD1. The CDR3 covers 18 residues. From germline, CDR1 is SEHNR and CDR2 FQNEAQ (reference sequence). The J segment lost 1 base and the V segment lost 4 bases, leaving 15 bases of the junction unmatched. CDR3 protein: CASSSKGTGVSGNTEAFF. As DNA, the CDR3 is TGTGCCAGCAGCTCCAAAGGCACAGGGGTGAGCGGGAACACTGAAGCTTTCTTT. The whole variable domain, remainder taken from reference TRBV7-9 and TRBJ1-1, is DTGVSQNPRHKITKRGQNVTFRCDPISEHNRLYWYRQTLGQGPEFLTYFQNEAQLEKSRLLSDRFSAERPKGSFSTLEIQRTEQGDSAMYLCASSSKGTGVSGNTEAFFGQGTRLTVV.

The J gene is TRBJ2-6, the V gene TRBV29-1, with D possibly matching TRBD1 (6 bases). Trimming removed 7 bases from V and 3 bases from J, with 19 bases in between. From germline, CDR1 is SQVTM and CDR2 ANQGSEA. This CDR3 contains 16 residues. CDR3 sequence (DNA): TGCAGCGCCGCTGACAGGTCTCAGGGTGGGGCCAACGTCCTGACTTTC. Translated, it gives CSAADRSQGGANVLTF.

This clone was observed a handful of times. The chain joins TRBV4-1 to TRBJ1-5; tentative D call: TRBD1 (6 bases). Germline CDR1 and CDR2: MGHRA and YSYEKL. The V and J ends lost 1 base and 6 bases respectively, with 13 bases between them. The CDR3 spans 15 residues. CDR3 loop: CASSQVTGSGQPQHF. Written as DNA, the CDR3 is TGCGCCAGCAGCCAAGTTACAGGGTCAGGTCAGCCCCAGCATTTT.

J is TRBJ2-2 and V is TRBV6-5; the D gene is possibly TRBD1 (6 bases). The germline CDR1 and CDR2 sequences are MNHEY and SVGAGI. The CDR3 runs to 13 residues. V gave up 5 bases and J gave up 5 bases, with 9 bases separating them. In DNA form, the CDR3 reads TGTGCCAGCAGTACACAGGGAACCGGGGAGCTGTTTTTT. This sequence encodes CASSTQGTGELFF.

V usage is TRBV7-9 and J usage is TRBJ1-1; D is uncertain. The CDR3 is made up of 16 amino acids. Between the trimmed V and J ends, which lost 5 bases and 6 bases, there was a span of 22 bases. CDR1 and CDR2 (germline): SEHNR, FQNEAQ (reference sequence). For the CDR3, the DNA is TGTGCCAGCAGCGCCAGCAACGGACTGCCCTTCGCTGAAGCTTTCTTT. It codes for CASSASNGLPFAEAFF.

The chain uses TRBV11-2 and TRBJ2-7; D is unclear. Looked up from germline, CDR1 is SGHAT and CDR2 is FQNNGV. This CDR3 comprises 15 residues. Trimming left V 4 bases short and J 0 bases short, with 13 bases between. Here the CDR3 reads CASSSQQYLSYEQYF. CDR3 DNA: TGTGCCAGCAGCTCGCAACAGTATCTCTCCTACGAGCAGTACTTC. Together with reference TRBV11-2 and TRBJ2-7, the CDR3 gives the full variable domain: EAGVAQSPRYKIIEKRQSVAFWCNPISGHATLYWYQQILGQGPKLLIQFQNNGVVDDSQLPKDRFSAERLKGVDSTLKIQPAKLEDSAVYLCASSSQQYLSYEQYFGPGTRLTVT.

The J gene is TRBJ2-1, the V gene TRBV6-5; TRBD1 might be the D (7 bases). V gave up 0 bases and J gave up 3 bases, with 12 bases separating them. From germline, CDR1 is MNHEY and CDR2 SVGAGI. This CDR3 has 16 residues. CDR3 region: CASSYSRQGGYNEQFF. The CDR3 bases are TGTGCCAGCAGTTACTCGAGACAGGGAGGCTACAATGAGCAGTTCTTC.

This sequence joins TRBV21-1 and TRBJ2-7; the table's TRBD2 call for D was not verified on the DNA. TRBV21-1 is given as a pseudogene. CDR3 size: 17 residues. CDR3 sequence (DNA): TGTGCCATCCCCGGGAATCGGGCCCCTAGATCCTTCCGCGAGCAGTACTTC. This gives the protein CAIPGNRAPRSFREQYF.

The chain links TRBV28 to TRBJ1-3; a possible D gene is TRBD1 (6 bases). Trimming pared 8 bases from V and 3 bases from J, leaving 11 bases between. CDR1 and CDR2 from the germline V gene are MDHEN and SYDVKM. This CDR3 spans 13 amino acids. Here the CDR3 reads CASFTGFGNTIYF. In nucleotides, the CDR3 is TGTGCCAGCTTCACAGGGTTTGGAAACACCATATATTTT.

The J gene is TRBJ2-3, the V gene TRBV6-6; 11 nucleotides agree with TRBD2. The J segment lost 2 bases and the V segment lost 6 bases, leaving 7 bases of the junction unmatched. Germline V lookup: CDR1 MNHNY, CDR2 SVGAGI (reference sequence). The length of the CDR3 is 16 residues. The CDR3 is CASSGLAGGITDTQYF. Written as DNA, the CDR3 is TGTGCCAGCAGCGGCCTAGCGGGGGGAATCACAGATACGCAGTATTTT.

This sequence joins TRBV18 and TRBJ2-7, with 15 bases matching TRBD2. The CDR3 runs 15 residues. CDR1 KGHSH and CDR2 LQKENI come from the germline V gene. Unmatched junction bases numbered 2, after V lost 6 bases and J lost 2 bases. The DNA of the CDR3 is TGTGCCAGCTCCCGGACTAGCGGGGGGGCCTACGAGCAGTACTTC. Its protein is CASSRTSGGAYEQYF.

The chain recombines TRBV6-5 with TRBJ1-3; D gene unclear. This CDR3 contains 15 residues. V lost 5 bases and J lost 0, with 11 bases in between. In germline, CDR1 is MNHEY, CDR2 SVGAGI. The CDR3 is CASSKDGSSGNTIYF. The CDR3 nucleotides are TGTGCCAGCAGTAAAGACGGGAGCTCTGGAAACACCATATATTTT.

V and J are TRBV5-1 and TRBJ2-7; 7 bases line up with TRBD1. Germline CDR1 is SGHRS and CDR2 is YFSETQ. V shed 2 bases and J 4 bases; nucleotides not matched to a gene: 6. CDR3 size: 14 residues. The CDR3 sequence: CASSLHGTAYEQYF. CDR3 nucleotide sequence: TGCGCCAGCAGCTTACACGGGACAGCTTACGAGCAGTACTTC.

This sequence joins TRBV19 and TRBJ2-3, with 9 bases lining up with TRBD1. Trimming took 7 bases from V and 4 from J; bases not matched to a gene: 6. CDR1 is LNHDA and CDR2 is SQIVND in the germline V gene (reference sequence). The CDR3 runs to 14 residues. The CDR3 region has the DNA TGTGCCAGTATGGGACAGGGTTGGCCAGATACGCAGTATTTT. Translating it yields CASMGQGWPDTQYF.

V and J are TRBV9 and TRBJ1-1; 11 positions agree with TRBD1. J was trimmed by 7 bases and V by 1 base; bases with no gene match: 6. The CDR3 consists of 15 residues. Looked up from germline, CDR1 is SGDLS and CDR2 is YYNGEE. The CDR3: CASSVTGTGGVEAFF. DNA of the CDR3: TGTGCCAGCAGCGTAACCGGGACAGGGGGAGTTGAAGCTTTCTTT.